This T cell receptor beta chain was obtained from a study of cytomegalovirus exposure and HLA in healthy donors. Whole-study findings and limits: Of the V segments, some could not be distinguished, including TRBV6-2 and TRBV6-3, and were excluded.

In this sample, this clone turned up a few times. Antigen: not known. The PCR employed 60 Vbeta primers together with 13 Jbeta primers. This table comes from immunoSEQ multiplex PCR, and its TCRdb copy is limited to in-frame clones, with some not included. The sample carries some 100,000 clones, about 74% recorded once. The CDR3 runs to 15 residues. Germline CDR1 and CDR2: MNHEY and SVGAGI. With V trimmed by 2 bases and J by 7 bases, 2 bases remained unmatched. The sample was PBMCs. This rearrangement joins TRBV6-5 to TRBJ2-1; 13 nucleotides line up with TRBD2. The receptor was derived from a woman aged 18-29 years in good health and CMV-seropositive. CDR3 residues: CASSYPGLAGNEQFF. CDR3 DNA: TGTGCCAGCAGTTACCCGGGACTAGCGGGAAATGAGCAGTTCTTC.